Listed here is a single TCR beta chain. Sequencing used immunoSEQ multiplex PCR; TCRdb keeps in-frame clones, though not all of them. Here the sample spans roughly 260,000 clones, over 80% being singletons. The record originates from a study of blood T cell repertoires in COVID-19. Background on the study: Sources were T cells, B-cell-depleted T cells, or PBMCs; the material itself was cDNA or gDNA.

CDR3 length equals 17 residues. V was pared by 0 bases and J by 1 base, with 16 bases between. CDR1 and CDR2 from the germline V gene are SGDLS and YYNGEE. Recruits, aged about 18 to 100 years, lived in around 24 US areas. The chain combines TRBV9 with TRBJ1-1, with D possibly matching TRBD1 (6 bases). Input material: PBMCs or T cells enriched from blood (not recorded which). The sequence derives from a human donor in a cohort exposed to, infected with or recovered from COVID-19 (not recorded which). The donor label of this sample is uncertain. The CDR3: CASSVDSWGHANTEAFF. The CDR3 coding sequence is TGTGCCAGCAGCGTAGATAGCTGGGGACATGCGAACACTGAAGCTTTCTTT. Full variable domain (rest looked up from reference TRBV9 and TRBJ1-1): DSGVTQTPKHLITATGQRVTLRCSPRSGDLSVYWYQQSLDQGLQFLIQYYNGEERAKGNILERFSAQQFPDLHSELNLSSLELGDSALYFCASSVDSWGHANTEAFFGQGTRLTVV.